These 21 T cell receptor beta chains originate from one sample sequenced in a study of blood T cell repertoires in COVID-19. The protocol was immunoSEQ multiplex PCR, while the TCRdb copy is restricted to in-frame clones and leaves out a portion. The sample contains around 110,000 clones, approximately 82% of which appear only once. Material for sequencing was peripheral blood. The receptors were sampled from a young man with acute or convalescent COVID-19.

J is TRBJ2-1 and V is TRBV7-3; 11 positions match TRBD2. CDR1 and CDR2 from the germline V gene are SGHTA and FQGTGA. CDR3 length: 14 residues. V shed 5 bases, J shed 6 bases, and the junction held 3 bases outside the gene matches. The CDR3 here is CASSEGTSGNEQFF. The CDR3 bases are TGTGCCAGCAGCGAAGGGACTAGCGGCAATGAGCAGTTCTTC.

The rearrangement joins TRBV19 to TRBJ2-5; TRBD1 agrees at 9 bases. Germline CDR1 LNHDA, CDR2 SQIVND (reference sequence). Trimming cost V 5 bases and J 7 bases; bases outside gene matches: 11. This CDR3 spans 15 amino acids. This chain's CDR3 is CASSQYYDRGGTQYF. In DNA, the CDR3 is TGTGCCAGTAGTCAGTATTATGACAGGGGGGGGACCCAGTACTTC.

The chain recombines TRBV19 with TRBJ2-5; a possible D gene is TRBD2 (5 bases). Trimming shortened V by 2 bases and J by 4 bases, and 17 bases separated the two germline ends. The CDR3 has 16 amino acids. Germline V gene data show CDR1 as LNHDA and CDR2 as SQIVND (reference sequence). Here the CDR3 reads CASSIKVLAGGETQYF. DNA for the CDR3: TGTGCCAGTAGTATAAAAGTATTGGCGGGCGGAGAGACCCAGTACTTC.

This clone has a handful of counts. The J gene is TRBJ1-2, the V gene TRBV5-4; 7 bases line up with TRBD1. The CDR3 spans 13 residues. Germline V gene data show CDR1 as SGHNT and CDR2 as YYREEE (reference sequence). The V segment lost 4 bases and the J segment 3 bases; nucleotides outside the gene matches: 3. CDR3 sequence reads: CASSTGTDYGYTF. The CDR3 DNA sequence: TGTGCCAGCAGCACCGGGACAGACTATGGCTACACCTTC.

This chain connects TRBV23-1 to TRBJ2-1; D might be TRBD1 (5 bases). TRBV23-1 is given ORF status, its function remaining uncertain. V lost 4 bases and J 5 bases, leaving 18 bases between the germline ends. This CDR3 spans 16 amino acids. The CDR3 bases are TGCGCCAGCAGTCCCTGGCCAGGGAAAGAGGACAATGAGCAGTTCTTC. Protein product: CASSPWPGKEDNEQFF.

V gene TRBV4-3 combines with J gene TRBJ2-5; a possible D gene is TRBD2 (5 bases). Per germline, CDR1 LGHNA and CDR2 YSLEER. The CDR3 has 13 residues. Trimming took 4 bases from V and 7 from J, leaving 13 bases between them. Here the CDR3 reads CASSLDSGGTQYF. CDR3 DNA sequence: TGCGCCAGCAGCCTTGACTCCGGAGGGACCCAGTACTTC.

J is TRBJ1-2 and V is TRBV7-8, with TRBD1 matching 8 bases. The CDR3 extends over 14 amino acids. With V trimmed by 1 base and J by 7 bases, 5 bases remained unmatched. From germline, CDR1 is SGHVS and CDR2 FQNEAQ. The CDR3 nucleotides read TGTGCCAGCAGCTTAGTAACAGGGGGAAGTGGCTACACCTTC. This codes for CASSLVTGGSGYTF. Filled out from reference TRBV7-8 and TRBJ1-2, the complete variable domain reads GAGVSQSPRYKVAKRGQDVALRCDPISGHVSLFWYQQALGQGPEFLTYFQNEAQLDKSGLPSDRFFAERPEGSVSTLKIQRTQQEDSAVYLCASSLVTGGSGYTFGSGTRLTVV.

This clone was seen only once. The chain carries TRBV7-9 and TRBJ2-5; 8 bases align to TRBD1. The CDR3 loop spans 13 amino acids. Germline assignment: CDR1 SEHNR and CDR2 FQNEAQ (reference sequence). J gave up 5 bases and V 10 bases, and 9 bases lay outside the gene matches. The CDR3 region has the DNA TGTGCCACGACCGGACAGGGTGAGGAGACCCAGTACTTC. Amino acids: CATTGQGEETQYF.

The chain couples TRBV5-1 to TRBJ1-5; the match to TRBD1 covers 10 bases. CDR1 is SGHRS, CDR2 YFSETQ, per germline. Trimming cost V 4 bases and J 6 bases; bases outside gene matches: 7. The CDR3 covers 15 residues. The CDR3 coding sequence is TGCGCCAGCAGCCCGGGGACAGGGGAAGGTCAGCCCCAGCATTTT. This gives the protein CASSPGTGEGQPQHF.

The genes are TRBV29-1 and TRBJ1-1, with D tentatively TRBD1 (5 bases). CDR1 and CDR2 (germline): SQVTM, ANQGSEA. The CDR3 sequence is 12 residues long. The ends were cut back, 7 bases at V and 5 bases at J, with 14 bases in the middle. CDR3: CSGEGRGTEAFF. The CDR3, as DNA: TGCAGCGGAGAGGGGCGGGGGACTGAAGCTTTCTTT.

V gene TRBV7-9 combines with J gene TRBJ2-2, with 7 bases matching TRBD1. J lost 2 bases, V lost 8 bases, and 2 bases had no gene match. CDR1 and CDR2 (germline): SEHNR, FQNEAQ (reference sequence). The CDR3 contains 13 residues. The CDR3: CASGDSNTGELFF. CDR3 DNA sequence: TGTGCCAGCGGGGACAGTAACACCGGGGAGCTGTTTTTT. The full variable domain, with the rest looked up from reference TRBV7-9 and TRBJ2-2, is DTGVSQNPRHKITKRGQNVTFRCDPISEHNRLYWYRQTLGQGPEFLTYFQNEAQLEKSRLLSDRFSAERPKGSFSTLEIQRTEQGDSAMYLCASGDSNTGELFFGEGSRLTVL.

In DNA form, the CDR3 reads TGTGCCAGCAGGCAGGGTGACACCATATATTTT. This gives the protein CASRQGDTIYF. The chain recombines TRBV6-5 with TRBJ1-3, with D possibly TRBD1 on 5 matching bases. The CDR3 sequence is 11 residues long. Germline loops: CDR1 MNHEY, CDR2 SVGAGI. Between the trimmed V and J ends, which lost 6 bases and 8 bases, there was a span of 8 bases.

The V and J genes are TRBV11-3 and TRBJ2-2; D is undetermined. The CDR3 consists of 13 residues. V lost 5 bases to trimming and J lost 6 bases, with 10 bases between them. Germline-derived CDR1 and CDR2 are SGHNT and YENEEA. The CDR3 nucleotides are TGTGCCAGCAGCCACCAGTTCCCCGGGGAGCTGTTTTTT. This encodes CASSHQFPGELFF.

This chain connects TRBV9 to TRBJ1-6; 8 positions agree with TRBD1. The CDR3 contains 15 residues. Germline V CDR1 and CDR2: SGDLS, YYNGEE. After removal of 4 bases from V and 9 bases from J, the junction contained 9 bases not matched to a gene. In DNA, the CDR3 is TGTGCCAGCAGCACGGGACAGGATTGGGGTTCACCCCTCCACTTT. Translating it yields CASSTGQDWGSPLHF.

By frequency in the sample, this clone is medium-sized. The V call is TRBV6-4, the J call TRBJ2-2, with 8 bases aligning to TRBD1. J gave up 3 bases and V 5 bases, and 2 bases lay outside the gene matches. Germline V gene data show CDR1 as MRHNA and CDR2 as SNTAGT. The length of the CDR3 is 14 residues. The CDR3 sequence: CASSKGQDTGELFF. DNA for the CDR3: TGTGCCAGCAGTAAGGGACAGGACACCGGGGAGCTGTTTTTT.

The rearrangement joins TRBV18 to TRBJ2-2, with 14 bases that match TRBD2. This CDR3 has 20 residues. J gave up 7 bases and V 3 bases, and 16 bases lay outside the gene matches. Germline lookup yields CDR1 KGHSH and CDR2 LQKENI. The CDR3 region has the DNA TGTGCCAGCTCACCGGGGGTTCCGGGACTAGCGGGAGAAGGACGCGGGGAGCTGTTTTTT. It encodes CASSPGVPGLAGEGRGELFF. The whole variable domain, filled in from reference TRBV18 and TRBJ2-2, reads NAGVMQNPRHLVRRRGQEARLRCSPMKGHSHVYWYRQLPEEGLKFMVYLQKENIIDESGMPKERFSAEFPKEGPSILRIQQVVRGDSAAYFCASSPGVPGLAGEGRGELFFGEGSRLTVL.

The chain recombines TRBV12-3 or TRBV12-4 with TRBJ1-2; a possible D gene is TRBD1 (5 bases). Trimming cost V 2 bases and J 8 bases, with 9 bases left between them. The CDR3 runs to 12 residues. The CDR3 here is CASSLQGRGYTF. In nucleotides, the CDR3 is TGTGCCAGCAGTTTACAGGGTAGAGGCTACACCTTC.

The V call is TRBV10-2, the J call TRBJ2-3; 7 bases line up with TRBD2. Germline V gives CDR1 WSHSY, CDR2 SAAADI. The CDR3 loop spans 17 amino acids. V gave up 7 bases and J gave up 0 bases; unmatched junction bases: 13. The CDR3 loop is CASIGLAAALSTDTQYF. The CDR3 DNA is TGCGCCAGCATCGGGCTAGCGGCAGCCCTGAGCACAGATACGCAGTATTTT.

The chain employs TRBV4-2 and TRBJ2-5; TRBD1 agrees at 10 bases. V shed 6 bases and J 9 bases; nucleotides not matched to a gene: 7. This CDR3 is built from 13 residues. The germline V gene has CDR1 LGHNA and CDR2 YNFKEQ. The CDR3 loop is CASSPGQGIPQYF. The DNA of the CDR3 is TGTGCCAGCAGTCCGGGACAGGGGATCCCCCAGTACTTC.

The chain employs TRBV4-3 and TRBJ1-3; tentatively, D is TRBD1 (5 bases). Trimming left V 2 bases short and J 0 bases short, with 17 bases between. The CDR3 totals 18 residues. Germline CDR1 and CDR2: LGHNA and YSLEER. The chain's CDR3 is CASSQNGWGSSSGNTIYF. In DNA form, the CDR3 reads TGCGCCAGCAGCCAAAATGGGTGGGGCAGCAGCTCTGGAAACACCATATATTTT.

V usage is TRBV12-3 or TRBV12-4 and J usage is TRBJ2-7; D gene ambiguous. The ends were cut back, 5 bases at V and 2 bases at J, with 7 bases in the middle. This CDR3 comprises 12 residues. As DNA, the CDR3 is TGTGCCAGCAGTCCGCAGACCTACGAGCAGTACTTC. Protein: CASSPQTYEQYF.